This T cell receptor beta chain was obtained from a study of blood T cell repertoires in COVID-19. In the study overall: The United States, Italy and Spain supplied acute and convalescent COVID-19 samples. Sample material is recorded as cDNA or gDNA derived from T cells, B-cell-depleted T cells, or PBMCs.

Germline V lookup: CDR1 SGHDT, CDR2 YYEEEE. V was shortened by 7 bases and J by 1 base, with 15 bases between the two germline ends. The CDR3 covers 14 residues. Data came from immunoSEQ multiplex PCR; TCRdb stores just in-frame clones and leaves some out. The profile shows 360,000 or so clones, approximately 89% of them singletons. The source of this sequence is a woman aged 55-69 years with COVID-19, enrolled during active disease. Material for sequencing was peripheral blood. The chain recombines TRBV5-6 with TRBJ2-7; tentatively, D is TRBD2 (6 bases). The CDR3 bases are TGTGCCAGCGTCCTTGGGGGAGGTTCCTACGAGCAGTACTTC. It is translated as CASVLGGGSYEQYF.